The sequence of this T cell receptor (beta chain) was determined in a study of response to subunit inactivated influenza vaccine (dated 2018 in TCRdb). At the level of the whole study: Deep quantitative T cell receptor repertoire profiling was used in the study to track responses to a trivalent subunit inactivated influenza vaccine.

The method was RT-PCR. Sequencing instrument: Illumina HiSeq 2500. The public sequencing data were trimmed at Q25 with fastp and processed into clonotypes with MiXCR by TCRdb, which kept only in-frame beta chains. One record per CDR3 amino acid sequence lists the most common genes and DNA. Across this sample there are some 800,000 distinct CDR3 sequences, with 20% to 25% seen only once. The ten largest account for about 9.4% of the sample. Notes on this clonotype: The antigen this receptor binds is unknown. No base quality values were provided; no much bigger clone lies one nucleotide off.

Study-wide findings and limitations: It was suggested by the authors that each seasonal influenza vaccination may recruit only a limited number of new T cells.

The CDR3, from cysteine to phenylalanine, totals 15 residues. Solely the CDR3 DNA is kept, with 45 bases framed from the first base. Compared with germline, V lacks 2 bases and J lacks 2 bases; bases without a gene match: 3. As encoded in the germline V gene, CDR1 is ENHRY while CDR2 is SYGVKD. The source was PBMCs from blood, collected more than 4 days after vaccination. The receptor was isolated from a man aged 50 to 59 who received an inactivated influenza vaccine. Donor details come from another sample of the same person, matched by shared clones. This sequence uses TRBV10-3 and TRBJ2-1; TRBD2 fits 7 bases in the junction. In nucleotides, the sequence is TGTGCCATCAGTGAGGCAGCGGGAACCTACAATGAGCAGTTCTTC. Its amino acids are CAISEAAGTYNEQFF.